This paragraph covers one T cell receptor beta chain sequence. Germline CDR1 is MNHNY and CDR2 is SVGAGI (reference sequence). Trimming took off 5 bases at V and 13 bases at J, with 24 bases between the two ends. This CDR3 contains 15 residues. This sample was included in a study of blood T cell repertoires in COVID-19. In the study overall: Samples came from the United States, Italy and Spain, spanning acute and convalescent COVID-19. PBMCs, B-cell-depleted T cells, or T cells were the source of the cDNA or gDNA that made up the material.

Authors' methods: Reference gene primer amplification yielded estimated nucleated cell counts. Data came from immunoSEQ multiplex PCR; TCRdb stores just in-frame clones and leaves some out. D and trimming come from the DNA, and the V and J calls and clone size come from that table. The sample comprises over 50,000 clones, over 75% of which are singletons, and about 3.2% rests with the top ten. The sample comprised peripheral blood. The sequence was collected from a middle-aged man with active COVID-19. V gene TRBV6-6 combines with J gene TRBJ2-1; D might be TRBD2 (6 bases). This CDR3 reads CASSLPGLGVMSQFF. CDR3 in DNA: TGTGCCAGCAGTCTCCCGGGACTCGGAGTAATGAGCCAGTTCTTC.